This T cell receptor (beta chain) was obtained from a study of cytomegalovirus exposure and HLA in healthy donors. Study results and limitations: Per a later analysis, HLA-associated TCR beta chains showed more clonal expansion than other, equally common TCR beta chains. The authors listed approximately 160 TCR beta chains as cytomegalovirus-associated.

V was clipped by 4 bases and J by 1 base; unmatched bases: 2. The CDR3 is made up of 14 amino acids. Germline V gene lookup returns CDR1 SGHNT and CDR2 YYREEE (reference sequence). Amplification used 60 Vbeta primers and 13 Jbeta primers. The repertoire was sequenced with immunoSEQ multiplex PCR; TCRdb's copy has only in-frame clones and lacks some. The sample gives some 100,000 clones, about 80% of which show up once; about 4% is in the top ten. Regarding this clone: The antigen is unknown.

Sampled while nominally healthy, donors likely had unrecorded immune exposures. The chain uses TRBV5-4 and TRBJ2-3; TRBD2 matches at 8 bases. This receptor was identified in a man aged 40-49 years in good health and CMV-seronegative. Input material: PBMCs. CDR3 nucleotide sequence: TGTGCCAGCAGCAGCGGGGGCCGCACAGATACGCAGTATTTT. Protein: CASSSGGRTDTQYF.